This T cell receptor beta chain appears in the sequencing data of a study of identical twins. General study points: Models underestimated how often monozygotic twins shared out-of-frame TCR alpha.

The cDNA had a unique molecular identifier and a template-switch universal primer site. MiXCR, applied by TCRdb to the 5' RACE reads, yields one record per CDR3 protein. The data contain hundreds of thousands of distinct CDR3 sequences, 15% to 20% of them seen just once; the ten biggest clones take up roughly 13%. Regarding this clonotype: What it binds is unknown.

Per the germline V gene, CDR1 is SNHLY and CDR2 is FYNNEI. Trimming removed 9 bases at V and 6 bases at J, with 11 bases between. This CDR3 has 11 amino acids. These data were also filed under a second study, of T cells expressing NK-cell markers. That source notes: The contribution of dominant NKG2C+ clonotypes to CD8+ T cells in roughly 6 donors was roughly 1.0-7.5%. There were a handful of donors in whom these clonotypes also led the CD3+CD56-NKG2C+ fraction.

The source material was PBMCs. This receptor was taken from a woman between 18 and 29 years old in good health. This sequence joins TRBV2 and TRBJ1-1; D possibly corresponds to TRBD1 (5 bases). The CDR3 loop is CARDGRAEAFF. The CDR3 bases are TGTGCCAGAGACGGCAGGGCTGAAGCTTTCTTT.